The rows below give T cell receptor beta chains drawn from one sample of a study of blood T cell repertoires in COVID-19. Only in-frame clones appear in the TCRdb table, and some are missing; sequencing was by immunoSEQ multiplex PCR. In the table there are around 180,000 clones, about 88% of which are singletons. The sequenced material came from peripheral blood. The receptors derive from a man between 60 and 75 years old with acute or convalescent COVID-19. Both conserved end residues are part of each CDR3. The order of the fields is J gene, clone size, V gene, D gene, CDR3 protein, CDR3 DNA. The D gene is left open where the match is weak. Not all rows give a size; the values are once, few, many and, for expanded clones, a class.

TRBJ2-5,once,TRBV27,TRBD2,CASSLGGLARQETQYF,TGTGCCAGCAGTTTGGGGGGACTAGCAAGGCAAGAGACCCAGTACTTC
TRBJ2-1,NA,TRBV18,TRBD2,CASSPIRTSGGIDEQFF,TGTGCCAGCTCACCAATTCGGACTAGCGGGGGAATCGATGAGCAGTTCTTC
TRBJ2-3,NA,TRBV30,TRBD1,CASGQGGTDTQYF,TGTGCCTCCGGACAGGGGGGCACAGATACGCAGTATTTT
TRBJ1-2,NA,TRBV30,TRBD1,CAWTRLGQGIIGYTF,TGTGCCTGGACCCGACTGGGACAGGGTATCATTGGCTACACCTTC
TRBJ2-7,NA,TRBV30,NA,CAWSKTTSYEQYF,TGTGCCTGGAGCAAAACAACCTCCTACGAGCAGTACTTC
TRBJ1-3,NA,TRBV21-1,NA,CASSNNRGSGNTIYF,TGTGCCAGCAGCAATAACAGGGGCAGTGGAAACACCATATATTTT
TRBJ1-2,NA,TRBV12-5,NA,CATLGHANYGYTF,TGTGCTACCTTGGGACATGCTAACTATGGCTACACCTTC
TRBJ2-1,NA,TRBV7-3,NA,CASSLSPTNEQFF,TGTGCCAGCAGCTTATCCCCAACTAATGAGCAGTTCTTC
TRBJ1-3,NA,TRBV5-1,TRBD1,CASSHRTGAAGNTIYF,TGCGCCAGCAGCCACCGGACAGGGGCGGCTGGAAACACCATATATTTT
TRBJ2-2,NA,TRBV2,TRBD2,CASSEGLAGTGELFF,TGTGCCAGCAGTGAGGGGCTAGCGGGCACCGGGGAGCTGTTTTTT
TRBJ2-7,NA,TRBV27,TRBD2,CASSLTGGYYEQYF,TGTGCCAGCAGTTTAACGGGGGGTTACTACGAGCAGTACTTC
TRBJ1-1,few,TRBV27,NA,CASSLPRTNFMNTEAFF,TGTGCCAGCAGTTTACCCCGGACAAATTTCATGAACACTGAAGCTTTCTTT
TRBJ2-7,NA,TRBV18,NA,CASSPSFESGTFLYEQYF,TGTGCCAGCTCACCAAGTTTTGAGTCTGGGACATTTTTGTACGAGCAGTACTTC
TRBJ1-2,NA,TRBV18,NA,CASSVQNSNYGYTF,TGTGCCAGCTCAGTCCAGAATTCTAACTATGGCTACACCTTC
TRBJ1-5,NA,TRBV14,NA,CASSQDLYQPQHF,TGTGCCAGCAGCCAAGACCTATATCAGCCCCAGCATTTT
TRBJ1-5,NA,TRBV6-2/TRBV6-3,NA,CASSYSTAIHQPQHF,TGTGCCAGCAGTTACTCGACAGCTATTCATCAGCCCCAGCATTTT
TRBJ1-2,NA,TRBV5-1,NA,CASSLGQLPPNYGYTF,TGCGCCAGCAGCTTGGGACAGCTTCCCCCTAACTATGGCTACACCTTC
TRBJ1-4,NA,TRBV7-9,NA,CASSLGDLTGEKLFF,TGTGCCAGCAGCTTAGGCGACCTAACAGGGGAAAAACTGTTTTTT
TRBJ2-3,NA,TRBV7-3,TRBD2,CASSPSGGAADTQYF,TGTGCCAGCAGCCCAAGCGGGGGGGCCGCAGATACGCAGTATTTT
TRBJ2-1,NA,TRBV19,NA,CASSTGNLHNNEQFF,TGTGCCAGTAGTACCGGGAACCTACACAACAATGAGCAGTTCTTC
TRBJ2-1,NA,TRBV9,TRBD2,CASSTRLARSDNEQFF,TGTGCCAGCAGCACCAGACTAGCCCGGTCGGACAATGAGCAGTTCTTC
TRBJ1-5,NA,TRBV27,TRBD1,CASSLSQGTQPQHF,TGTGCCAGCAGTTTATCACAGGGGACTCAGCCCCAGCATTTT
TRBJ1-4,NA,TRBV27,TRBD1,CASSYRGTNEKLFF,TGTGCCAGCAGTTACAGGGGGACTAATGAAAAACTGTTTTTT
TRBJ2-3,NA,TRBV5-6,TRBD1,CASSLEGGHTDTQYF,TGTGCCAGCAGCTTGGAAGGGGGCCATACAGATACGCAGTATTTT
TRBJ2-7,NA,TRBV15,NA,CATSRDGSSYEQYF,TGTGCCACCAGCAGAGATGGGAGCTCCTACGAGCAGTACTTC
TRBJ2-7,NA,TRBV27,TRBD2,CASSPRLAATYEQYF,TGTGCCAGCAGTCCCCGCCTAGCGGCTACCTACGAGCAGTACTTC
TRBJ1-2,NA,TRBV14,TRBD1,CASSQEHQGEWSVFGYTF,TGTGCCAGCAGCCAAGAGCACCAGGGGGAGTGGTCGGTGTTTGGCTACACCTTC
TRBJ1-4,NA,TRBV30,NA,CAWSLNEKLFF,TGTGCCTGGAGCCTCAATGAAAAACTGTTTTTT
TRBJ1-1,NA,TRBV7-3,NA,CASSLTPDKNTEAFF,TGTGCCAGCAGCTTAACTCCGGACAAGAACACTGAAGCTTTCTTT
TRBJ1-2,NA,TRBV30,TRBD1,CAWRGTGQGPIYGYTF,TGTGCCTGGAGAGGGACAGGACAGGGTCCTATTTATGGCTACACCTTC
TRBJ1-5,NA,TRBV4-1,NA,CASSQDLQGNQPQHF,TGCGCCAGCAGCCAAGATCTCCAGGGCAATCAGCCCCAGCATTTT
TRBJ1-1,NA,TRBV6-5,NA,CASSSFYQVSTEAFF,TGTGCCAGCAGTTCCTTTTATCAGGTTTCGACTGAAGCTTTCTTT
TRBJ2-5,NA,TRBV11-3,NA,CASSLGPGRQETQYF,TGTGCCAGCAGCTTAGGGCCAGGGAGGCAAGAGACCCAGTACTTC
TRBJ1-1,NA,TRBV9,NA,CASSYGLNTEAFF,TGTGCCAGCAGTTACGGGTTGAACACTGAAGCTTTCTTT
TRBJ2-1,NA,TRBV5-1,NA,CASSAGVGSYNEQFF,TGCGCCAGCAGCGCAGGGGTGGGTTCCTACAATGAGCAGTTCTTC